This TCR beta chain originates from a study of T cell responses to AZD1222 COVID-19 vaccine listed by TCRdb under 2021. In the study overall: TCR sequencing covered some 240 trial participants: 200 to 210 given two doses of AZD1222 and 26 given two doses of MenACWY control vaccine. Trial participants were enrolled by age into 18-55, 56-69 and 70-plus year subgroups, with 148, 28 and 57 TCR-sequenced participants respectively. The research as a whole found: Because no day 14 peak-response samples were available, repertoires were characterized only after the peak T cell response. CD4 TCRs associated with the vaccine covered the entire spike protein, and the dominant responses were in regions 160-218 and 743-854. The 56-69-year group was small, and its depth increase did not reach significance, likely because of low power. After two AZD1222 doses, spike-specific TCR breadth and depth were significantly higher than at day 0 and than in MenACWY recipients. Epitopes outside the regions mutated in the B.1.351 and B.1.1.7 variants were reportedly recognized by nearly half of the unique spike-specific TCRs. Conclusions about previously exposed vaccinees are limited because only six or seven AZD1222 recipients were SARS-CoV-2 seropositive at baseline. Participants were mostly white British, with more females than males. The authors suggested clonal diversity may have been underestimated.

The intended sense of this specimen's time point label: about 28 days (+/-7) after the second vaccine dose. The meaning of the sample's treatment or condition label: meningococcal conjugate vaccine given as trial control. Vaccinee samples were obtained from the UK trials COV001 and COV002, which included a single-blind randomized controlled phase 2/3 trial of AZD1222 (ChAdOx1 nCoV-19) in healthy adults. For TCRbeta chain sequencing, PBMC samples from trial participants were taken at day 0 and at day 28 after the second dose. The CDR3 regions of human TCRbeta chains were subjected to immunosequencing. As for the original processing: Repertoire TCRs were matched against a reference library of SARS-CoV-2-specific TCRs generated with the MIRA antigen-specificity platform. Breadth meant the fraction of unique TCRs that were SARS-CoV-2-associated, whereas depth meant the fraction of total T cells that were SARS-CoV-2-associated. Using the MIRA data, every spike-specific TCR was mapped to the spike region that the TCR reacted to and assigned to either a CD4 or a CD8 class. Log10-transformed breadth and depth values were compared by one-way ANOVA with Sidak's multiple comparisons tests. Imported from immuneACCESS, the table was reduced by TCRdb to in-frame sequences with V and J called. These copies leave out some clones; in studies compared against another copy, an unresolved V gene accounts for under half, and the cause of the remainder is not known. From that table come the V and J calls and clone size; the DNA was used to work out D and trimming. This sample lists about 66,000 clones; approximately 90% were detected once. 6.3% of the sample is held by the ten biggest clonotypes.

The cysteine opens and the phenylalanine closes a CDR3 of 13 amino acids. The sequence is cut down to CDR3 DNA, 39 bases in frame from base 1. A distance of 13 bases separates the germline ends of V and J, which lose 6 bases and 7 bases respectively. This clone was detected once. Its antigen is currently not known. There are no base qualities to consult, and no much larger clone falls within one base. This sample comprised peripheral blood, obtained 28 days after the second dose of the MenACWY control vaccine. The sequence links TRBV12-3 or TRBV12-4 to TRBJ1-5; the D gene is perhaps TRBD1, from 5 matching bases. This receptor was obtained from an adult who received the MenACWY meningococcal vaccine as a control. The nucleotide sequence is given as TGTGCCAGCAGGGATACAGGTAACCAGCCCCAGCATTTT. Its coded protein is CASRDTGNQPQHF.